This paragraph reports one T cell receptor beta chain. V lost 5 bases and J lost 4, with 9 bases in between. The CDR3 has 12 residues. Germline V gives CDR1 PRHDT, CDR2 FYEKMQ (reference sequence). The entry originates in a study of blood T cell repertoires in COVID-19. Assay: immunoSEQ multiplex PCR; the TCRdb copy retains only in-frame clones and omits some. This table holds around 300,000 clones, more than 80% found once. This rearrangement joins TRBV13 to TRBJ2-7, with D possibly TRBD1 on 6 matching bases. The sequence was collected from a woman younger than 30 who had recovered from COVID-19. The sample comprised PBMCs or T cells enriched from blood (not recorded which). The CDR3 DNA reads TGTGCCAGCAGCGCAGGGGTATACGAGCAGTACTTC. Its protein is CASSAGVYEQYF.